The text below deals with one T cell receptor (beta chain). Its matching antigen is unknown. Other DNA variants within this sample encode the same CDR3. This record belongs to a study of cytomegalovirus exposure and HLA in healthy donors. General observations from the study: Whilst most TCR sequences proved rare, a subset of public TCRs occurred across many donors. A few of the chains that were CMV-associated were confirmed in vitro to be specific for CMV antigens.

TCRdb keeps only in-frame clones here, not all; method: immunoSEQ multiplex PCR. Of 200,000 or so clones in the sample, more than 80% were seen once. Sequenced: PBMCs. The TCR comes from a man aged 18 to 29 in good health and CMV-seropositive.

The CDR3 is CASSLGPTGGEQYF. The CDR3 coding sequence is TGTGCCAGCAGCTTAGGGCCTACAGGGGGCGAGCAGTACTTC. V is TRBV11-2 and J is TRBJ2-7; 8 nucleotides align to TRBD1. With V trimmed by 1 base and J by 6 bases, 5 bases remained unmatched. The CDR3 extends over 14 amino acids. CDR1 SGHAT and CDR2 FQNNGV come from the germline V gene.